The T cell receptor beta chain under discussion was sequenced for a study of somatic mutations in cytotoxic T cells in rheumatoid arthritis. Study at large: Sorted by flow to nearly 100% purity were some V beta antibody-stained T-cell populations, including V beta1+ cells sequenced for TCRB.

A remark on this clone: What it binds is unknown.

Study-wide findings and caveats: There was no significant difference in CD8+ T-cell clonality between rheumatoid arthritis patients and age-matched healthy controls. For rheumatoid arthritis patients, CD8+ clonality increased with age, whereas it did not in healthy controls.

Per the authors' pipeline: Patient CD8+ clones larger than 1% rarely matched published virus-specific TCRB sequences. Clones were sequenced by immunoSEQ multiplex PCR, and TCRdb holds only the in-frame ones, with some missing. The V and J calls and clone size come from that table; D and trimming were worked out from the DNA. This table has about 17,000 clones, just under 85% appearing once. The sample consisted of CD8+ T cells sorted from blood. The receptor comes from an adult with rheumatoid arthritis.

The CDR3 DNA follows: TGTGCCATTCTAGCGGGTTACGAGCAGTACTTC. Translation gives CAILAGYEQYF. The rearrangement joins TRBV2 to TRBJ2-7, with 8 nucleotides matching TRBD2. V gave up 10 bases and J gave up 4 bases; unmatched junction bases: 3. The CDR3 is made up of 11 amino acids. CDR1 and CDR2 (germline): SNHLY, FYNNEI.